Listed below are T cell receptor beta chains from one sample, sequenced in a study of blood T cell repertoires in COVID-19. Profiled with immunoSEQ multiplex PCR; TCRdb holds only in-frame clones, not every one. The repertoire consists of 160,000 or so clones, with more than 75% occurring once and the leading ten covering around 6.7%. The specimen sequenced was PBMCs or T cells enriched from blood (not recorded which). All receptors derive from a woman aged 50 to 65 who had recovered from COVID-19. Each CDR3 is given with its conserved first and last residue. Fields, in order: J gene, CDR3 length, clone size, D gene, V gene, CDR3 protein, CDR3 DNA. A D gene is named only where the DNA matches it firmly. Clone size, where shown, is once, few, many, or a class for clones that have expanded.

J: TRBJ2-7; length: 15; size: .; D: TRBD1; V: TRBV27; CDR3: CASSTGTGLTYEQYF; DNA: TGTGCCAGCAGTACCGGGACAGGGCTAACCTACGAGCAGTACTTC
J: TRBJ1-2; length: 14; size: few; D: .; V: TRBV6-5; CDR3: CASTRSVATYGYTF; DNA: TGTGCCAGCACTCGAAGCGTAGCGACCTATGGCTACACCTTC
J: TRBJ2-3; length: 20; size: .; D: TRBD2; V: TRBV10-2; CDR3: CASSVRASGTSGGLTDTQYF; DNA: TGCGCCAGCAGTGTCCGGGCTTCCGGGACTAGCGGGGGTTTGACAGATACGCAGTATTTT
J: TRBJ1-2; length: 14; size: .; D: TRBD1; V: TRBV3-1/TRBV3-2; CDR3: CASKLTGRNYGYTF; DNA: TGTGCCAGCAAATTGACAGGGCGTAACTATGGCTACACCTTC
J: TRBJ2-2; length: 16; size: .; D: .; V: TRBV24-1; CDR3: CATSDLRQGGTGELFF; DNA: TGTGCCACCAGTGATTTGAGGCAGGGAGGAACCGGGGAGCTGTTTTTT
J: TRBJ2-3; length: 16; size: .; D: .; V: TRBV7-5; CDR3: CAPPRQLAAAANTQYF; DNA: TGTGCCCCCCCCCGGCAACTAGCGGCCGCTGCAAATACGCAGTATTTT
J: TRBJ1-2; length: 12; size: .; D: .; V: TRBV16; CDR3: CASSPTNYGYTF; DNA: TGTGCCAGCAGCCCAACTAACTATGGCTACACCTTC
J: TRBJ2-4; length: 18; size: few; D: TRBD1; V: TRBV6-2/TRBV6-3; CDR3: CASSYPGQGGIAKNIQYF; DNA: TGTGCCAGCAGTTATCCCGGACAGGGGGGAATAGCCAAAAACATTCAGTACTTC
J: TRBJ2-7; length: 13; size: once; D: TRBD1; V: TRBV19; CDR3: CASGQGETYEQYF; DNA: TGTGCCAGTGGACAGGGGGAAACCTACGAGCAGTACTTC
J: TRBJ2-6; length: 16; size: .; D: .; V: TRBV9; CDR3: CASSPSGGSGANVLTF; DNA: TGTGCCAGCAGCCCCAGTGGGGGGTCTGGGGCCAACGTCCTGACTTTC
J: TRBJ2-3; length: 15; size: .; D: TRBD2; V: TRBV5-1; CDR3: CASKGLAVFTDTQYF; DNA: TGCGCCAGCAAGGGACTAGCCGTATTCACAGATACGCAGTATTTT
J: TRBJ2-1; length: 17; size: .; D: TRBD2; V: TRBV7-2; CDR3: CASSLASGLAGSNEQFF; DNA: TGTGCCAGCAGCTTAGCATCAGGGCTAGCGGGTAGCAATGAGCAGTTCTTC
J: TRBJ2-3; length: 16; size: .; D: .; V: TRBV12-5; CDR3: CASGSLLRNRGDTQYF; DNA: TGTGCTAGTGGTTCTCTCCTCCGTAACCGGGGAGATACGCAGTATTTT
J: TRBJ1-1; length: 13; size: medium-sized; D: .; V: TRBV6-2/TRBV6-3; CDR3: CASSYSRNTEAFF; DNA: TGTGCCAGCAGTTACAGCCGGAACACTGAAGCTTTCTTT
J: TRBJ1-3; length: 16; size: .; D: .; V: TRBV6-5; CDR3: CASSSTAGISGNTIYF; DNA: TGTGCCAGCAGTTCCACCGCGGGAATCTCTGGAAACACCATATATTTT
J: TRBJ2-5; length: 15; size: .; D: TRBD1; V: TRBV4-1; CDR3: CASSQPGQGQETQYF; DNA: TGCGCCAGCAGCCAACCCGGACAGGGGCAAGAGACCCAGTACTTC
J: TRBJ2-7; length: 13; size: .; D: .; V: TRBV6-2/TRBV6-3; CDR3: CASSYDSSYEQYF; DNA: TGTGCCAGCAGTTACGACAGTTCCTACGAGCAGTACTTC
J: TRBJ1-5; length: 15; size: .; D: TRBD1; V: TRBV2; CDR3: CASSLPGQVNQPQHF; DNA: TGTGCCAGCAGTCTGCCGGGACAGGTCAATCAGCCCCAGCATTTT
J: TRBJ1-6; length: 13; size: .; D: .; V: TRBV6-6; CDR3: CASSYDNNSPLHF; DNA: TGTGCCAGCAGTTACGACAATAATTCACCCCTCCACTTT
J: TRBJ2-1; length: 15; size: .; D: TRBD2; V: TRBV19; CDR3: CASSAASGGHNEQFF; DNA: TGTGCCAGTAGTGCCGCTAGCGGGGGGCACAATGAGCAGTTCTTC
J: TRBJ1-4; length: 16; size: .; D: .; V: TRBV4-3; CDR3: CASSQENGQANEKLFF; DNA: TGCGCCAGCAGCCAAGAAAACGGCCAGGCCAATGAAAAACTGTTTTTT
J: TRBJ2-7; length: 13; size: .; D: .; V: TRBV7-2; CDR3: CASSLDPGYEQYF; DNA: TGTGCCAGCAGCTTAGATCCGGGGTACGAGCAGTACTTC
J: TRBJ2-2; length: 13; size: .; D: TRBD2; V: TRBV25-1; CDR3: CATGRANTGELFF; DNA: TGTGCCACAGGGAGGGCGAACACCGGGGAGCTGTTTTTT
J: TRBJ1-3; length: 17; size: once; D: .; V: TRBV9; CDR3: CASSPRDTSLSGNTIYF; DNA: TGTGCCAGCAGCCCTCGGGACACCTCTCTCTCTGGAAACACCATATATTTT
J: TRBJ1-2; length: 17; size: .; D: TRBD1; V: TRBV23-1; CDR3: CASSPGQGVPNNYGYTF; DNA: TGCGCCAGCAGTCCCGGACAGGGGGTCCCAAATAACTATGGCTACACCTTC
J: TRBJ2-5; length: 15; size: .; D: .; V: TRBV6-5; CDR3: CASGLYNTGEETQYF; DNA: TGTGCCAGCGGACTATATAATACAGGGGAAGAGACCCAGTACTTC
J: TRBJ1-1; length: 14; size: .; D: .; V: TRBV5-5; CDR3: CASSLLSGRGEAFF; DNA: TGTGCCAGCAGCTTGTTGAGTGGAAGGGGTGAAGCTTTCTTT
J: TRBJ2-1; length: 13; size: .; D: .; V: TRBV9; CDR3: CASSATLGDEQFF; DNA: TGTGCCAGCAGCGCCACCCTAGGAGATGAGCAGTTCTTC
J: TRBJ1-2; length: 14; size: .; D: .; V: TRBV6-5; CDR3: CASTAGGGIYGYTF; DNA: TGTGCCAGCACGGCGGGGGGAGGGATCTATGGCTACACCTTC
J: TRBJ1-1; length: 13; size: .; D: TRBD1; V: TRBV4-1; CDR3: CASSQGPDREAFF; DNA: TGCGCCAGCAGCCAAGGTCCGGACAGGGAAGCTTTCTTT
J: TRBJ1-2; length: 15; size: .; D: .; V: TRBV11-3; CDR3: CASSPRGVANYGYTF; DNA: TGTGCCAGCAGCCCCCGGGGGGTAGCTAACTATGGCTACACCTTC
J: TRBJ2-5; length: 11; size: .; D: .; V: TRBV5-4; CDR3: CASSQQETQYF; DNA: TGTGCCAGCAGCCAACAAGAGACCCAGTACTTC
J: TRBJ2-3; length: 16; size: .; D: TRBD2; V: TRBV7-2; CDR3: CASSRASGGGADTQYF; DNA: TGTGCCAGCAGCAGGGCCTCGGGCGGGGGGGCGGATACGCAGTATTTT